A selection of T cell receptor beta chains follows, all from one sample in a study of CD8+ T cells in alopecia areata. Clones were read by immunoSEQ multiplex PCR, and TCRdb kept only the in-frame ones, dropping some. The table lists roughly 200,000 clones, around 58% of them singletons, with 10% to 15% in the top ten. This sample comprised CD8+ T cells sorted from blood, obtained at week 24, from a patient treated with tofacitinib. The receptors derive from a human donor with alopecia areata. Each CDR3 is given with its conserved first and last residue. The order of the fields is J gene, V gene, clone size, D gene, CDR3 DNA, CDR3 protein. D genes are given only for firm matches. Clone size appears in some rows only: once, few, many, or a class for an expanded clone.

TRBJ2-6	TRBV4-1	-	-	TGCGCCAGCAGCCAAGGTTTCTCTGGGGCCAACGTCCTGACTTTC	CASSQGFSGANVLTF
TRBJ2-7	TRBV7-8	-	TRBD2	TGTGCCAGCAGCTTAGGGGGGACTACCTACGAGCAGTACTTC	CASSLGGTTYEQYF
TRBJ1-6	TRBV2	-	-	TGTGCCAGCAGTGTATGGGGGCGGGATTCACCCCTCCACTTT	CASSVWGRDSPLHF
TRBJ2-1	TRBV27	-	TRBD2	TGTGCCAGCAGTCCGGGGACTAGCGGGGGTGTGCGGTTCTTC	CASSPGTSGGVRFF
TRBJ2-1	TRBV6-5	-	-	TGTGCCAGCAGTTACTCCGCCGGGACACCGCGGTTCTTC	CASSYSAGTPRFF
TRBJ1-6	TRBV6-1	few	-	TGTGCCAGCATAAAGTCCACAAATTCACCCCTCCACTTT	CASIKSTNSPLHF
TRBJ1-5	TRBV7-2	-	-	TGTGCCAGCAGCTTAGCGCAGGGAGGGCAACCCCAGCATTTT	CASSLAQGGQPQHF
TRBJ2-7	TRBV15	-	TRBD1	TGTGCCACCAGCAGAGGAGGGGGGACAGGTAACGAGCAGTACTTC	CATSRGGGTGNEQYF
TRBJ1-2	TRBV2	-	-	TGTGCCAACCCTAGGGAGGGGTCGGATGGCTACACCTTC	CANPREGSDGYTF
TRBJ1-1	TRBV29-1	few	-	TGCAGCGTGGGTAGGGGGATAAGGAACACTGAAGCTTTCTTT	CSVGRGIRNTEAFF
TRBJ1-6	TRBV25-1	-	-	TGTGCCAGCAGTGAAATAGCGGTCGGCGATTCACCCCTCCACTTT	CASSEIAVGDSPLHF
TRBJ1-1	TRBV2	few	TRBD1	TGTGCCGGACAGGGGGCGGGCTCTGAAGCTTTCTTT	CAGQGAGSEAFF
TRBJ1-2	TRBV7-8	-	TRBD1	TGTGCCAGCAGCCAGGGACAGTCTTCCGCTGGGGGCTACACCTTC	CASSQGQSSAGGYTF
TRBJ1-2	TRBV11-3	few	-	TGTGCCAGCAGCTCCTCCGGGACAATGAACTATGGCTACACCTTC	CASSSSGTMNYGYTF
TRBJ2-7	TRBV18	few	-	TGTGCCAGCTCACCAGAGGTCGGCAGCGTCATCTACGAGCAGTACTTC	CASSPEVGSVIYEQYF
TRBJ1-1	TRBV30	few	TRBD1	TGTGCCTACGGACAGGGGACTGAAGCTTTCTTT	CAYGQGTEAFF
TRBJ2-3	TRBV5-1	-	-	TGCGCCTCAGGGGCGCGGACAGATACGCAGTATTTT	CASGARTDTQYF
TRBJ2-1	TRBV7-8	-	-	TGTGCCAGCAGCTCATACGCGAGCTCCTACAATGAGCAGTTCTTC	CASSSYASSYNEQFF
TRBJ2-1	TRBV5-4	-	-	TGTGCCAGCAGCTTGTATACAGGGTACAATGAGCAGTTCTTC	CASSLYTGYNEQFF
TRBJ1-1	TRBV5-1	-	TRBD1	TGCGCCAGCAGCTTGGCTGTGCAGGGGGCCTACACTGAAGCTTTCTTT	CASSLAVQGAYTEAFF
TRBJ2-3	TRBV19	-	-	TGTGCCAGTAGCCCGGGGCCCACAGATACGCAGTATTTT	CASSPGPTDTQYF
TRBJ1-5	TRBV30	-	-	TGTGCCTGGAGTCGCGCTCCCTTCGTCCAGCCCCAGCATTTT	CAWSRAPFVQPQHF
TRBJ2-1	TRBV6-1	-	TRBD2	TGTGCCAGCAGTGACAGGACTAGCGGGAATGAGCAGTTCTTC	CASSDRTSGNEQFF
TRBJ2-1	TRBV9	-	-	TGTGCCAGCAGCGTAGGTGCCGAGTCCTACAATGAGCAGTTCTTC	CASSVGAESYNEQFF
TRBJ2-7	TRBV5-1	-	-	TGCGCCAGCAGCGAAAACGCAAGACAGTATCACGAGCAGTACTTC	CASSENARQYHEQYF
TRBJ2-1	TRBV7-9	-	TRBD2	TGTGCCAGCAGCCCGCGCGGGGGGGGCAAGTGGGAGCAGTTCTTC	CASSPRGGGKWEQFF
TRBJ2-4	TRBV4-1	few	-	TGCGCCAGCAGCCCCGTATTGTATCACCACATTCAGTACTTC	CASSPVLYHHIQYF
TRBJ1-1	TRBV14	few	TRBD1	TGTGCCAGCTGGGCTTGGGGGACAGGGATGAACACTGAAGCTTTCTTT	CASWAWGTGMNTEAFF
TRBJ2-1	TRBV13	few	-	TGTGCCAGCAGCCAGGAGGGCAGCAGAGAGTTCTTC	CASSQEGSREFF
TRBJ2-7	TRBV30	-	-	TGTGCCTGGAGGGAGGTGCGCGAGCAGTACTTC	CAWREVREQYF
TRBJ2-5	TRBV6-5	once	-	TGTGCCAGCAGCACCACCGGGGAGACCCAGTACTTC	CASSTTGETQYF
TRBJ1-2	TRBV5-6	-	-	TGTGCCAGCAGCTTGGGGCAATCCTATGGCTACACCTTC	CASSLGQSYGYTF
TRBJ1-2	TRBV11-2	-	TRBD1	TGTGCCAGCAGCCTCGGGACAGACTATGGCTACACCTTC	CASSLGTDYGYTF
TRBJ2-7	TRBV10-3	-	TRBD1	TGTGCCATCAGGCTATCGGGACAGGGGTCCCACGAGCAGTACTTC	CAIRLSGQGSHEQYF
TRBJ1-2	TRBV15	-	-	TGTGCCACCAGCAGAGTGTTGTCAGAGTTTGTCTATGGCTACACCTTC	CATSRVLSEFVYGYTF
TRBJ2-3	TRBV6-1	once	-	TGTGCCAGCAGTGAAGAAGTTGGCAGCCTCGAGACAGATACGCAGTATTTT	CASSEEVGSLETDTQYF
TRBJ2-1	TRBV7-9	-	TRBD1	TGTGCCAGCAGCTCGCAGGGGGCTGACTACAATGAGCAGTTCTTC	CASSSQGADYNEQFF
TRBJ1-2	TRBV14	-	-	TGTGCCAGCAGCCAAGATCGAGGACGCTATGGCTACACCTTC	CASSQDRGRYGYTF
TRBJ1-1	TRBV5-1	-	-	TGCGCCAGCAGCTTAGTGTCGGGGGATCGCACTGAAGCTTTCTTT	CASSLVSGDRTEAFF
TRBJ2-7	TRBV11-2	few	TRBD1	TGTGCCAGCAGCTTAGGACAGGGTTCGGTCGAGCAGTACTTC	CASSLGQGSVEQYF
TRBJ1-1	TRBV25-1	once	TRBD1	TGTGCCAGCAGTGACCCCGACAGGGAGTCCACTGAAGCTTTCTTT	CASSDPDRESTEAFF
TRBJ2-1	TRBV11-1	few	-	TGTGCCAGCAGCTTAGGCAGCTACAATGAGCAGTTCTTC	CASSLGSYNEQFF
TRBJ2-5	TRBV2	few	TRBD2	TGTGCCAGCAGTGAGAGCGGGGGGAGCTTCGGTGAGACCCAGTACTTC	CASSESGGSFGETQYF
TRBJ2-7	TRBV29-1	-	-	TGCAGCGTTGTTGGTGAGGACAATAAGTACGAGCAGTACTTC	CSVVGEDNKYEQYF
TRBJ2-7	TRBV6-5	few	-	TGTGCCAGCAGTTACAACAGCTACGAGCAGTACTTC	CASSYNSYEQYF
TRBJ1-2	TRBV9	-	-	TGTGCCAGCAGTGCTTGGTCTAACTATGGCTACACCTTC	CASSAWSNYGYTF
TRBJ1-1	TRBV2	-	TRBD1	TGTGCCAGCATCCACCAGGGGGACACTGAAGCTTTCTTT	CASIHQGDTEAFF
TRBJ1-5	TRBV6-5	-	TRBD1	TGTGCCAGCAGTTCACTGGACAGGGGGCCGGATCAGCCCCAGCATTTT	CASSSLDRGPDQPQHF
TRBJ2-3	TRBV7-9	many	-	TGTGCCAGCAGCTCCTCGGAGGGGCGGGGAGATACGCAGTATTTT	CASSSSEGRGDTQYF
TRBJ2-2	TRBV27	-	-	TGTGCCAGCAGTGAACTCGGCCCCAGTGGTACCGGGGAGCTGTTTTTT	CASSELGPSGTGELFF
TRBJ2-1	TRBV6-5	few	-	TGTGCCAGCAGTTACTCACAGGGACATAACAATGAGCAGTTCTTC	CASSYSQGHNNEQFF